What follows is one TCR beta chain and its context. Its matching antigen is unknown. This record belongs to a study of T cell responses to AZD1222 COVID-19 vaccine. Whole-study findings and limits: At baseline, just six AZD1222 recipients tested seropositive. Spike-specific TCR breadth and depth went up after people got two AZD1222 doses. Clonal diversity may have been underestimated, and the donors were mostly white British, with more females than males.

Per the germline V gene, CDR1 is KGHSH and CDR2 is LQKENI. The CDR3 has 13 residues. V was clipped by 1 base and J by 8 bases, with 9 bases between them. Profiling relied on immunoSEQ multiplex PCR, and the TCRdb table lists in-frame clones only, not all of them. This table holds 150,000 to 200,000 clones, 85% to 95% found once. This TCR was recovered from an adult who received the MenACWY meningococcal vaccine as a control. The chain couples TRBV18 to TRBJ2-1, with D unresolved. The sample consisted of peripheral blood, taken 28 days after the second dose of the MenACWY control vaccine. This chain's CDR3 is CASSPRVTDEQFF. Written as DNA, the CDR3 is TGTGCCAGCTCACCACGGGTAACGGATGAGCAGTTCTTC.